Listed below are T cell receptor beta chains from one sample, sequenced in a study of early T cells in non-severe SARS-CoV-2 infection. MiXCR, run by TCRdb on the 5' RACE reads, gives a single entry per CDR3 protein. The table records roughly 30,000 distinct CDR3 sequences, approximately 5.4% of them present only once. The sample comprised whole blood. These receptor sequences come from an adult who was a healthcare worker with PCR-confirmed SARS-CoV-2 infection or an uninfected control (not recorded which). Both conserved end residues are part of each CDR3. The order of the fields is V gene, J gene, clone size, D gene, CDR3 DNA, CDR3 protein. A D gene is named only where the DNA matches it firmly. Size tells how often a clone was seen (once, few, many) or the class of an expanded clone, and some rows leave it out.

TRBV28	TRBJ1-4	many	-	TGTGCCAGCAGTTTTGGAGGGGCTAATGAAAAACTGTTTTTT	CASSFGGANEKLFF
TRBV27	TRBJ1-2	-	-	TGTGCCAGCAGTCCATCGGCTGGTGGCTACACCTTC	CASSPSAGGYTF
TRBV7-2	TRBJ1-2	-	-	TGTGCCAGCAGCTTAAGTACAGATAACTATGGCTACACCTTC	CASSLSTDNYGYTF
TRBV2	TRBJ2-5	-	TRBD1	TGTGCCAGCACCATGGGACAGAAAGAGACCCAGTACTTC	CASTMGQKETQYF
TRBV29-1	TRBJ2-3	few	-	TGCAGCGTTGTTGCCCGACTTAACACAGATACGCAGTATTTT	CSVVARLNTDTQYF
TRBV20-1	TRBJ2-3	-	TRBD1	TGCAGTGCTAGAGTTGCCAGGGGGCAAACAGATACGCAGTATTTT	CSARVARGQTDTQYF
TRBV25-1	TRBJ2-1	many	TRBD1	TGTGCCAGCAACTCTCCGGGACAGGGGTACAATGAGCAGTTCTTC	CASNSPGQGYNEQFF
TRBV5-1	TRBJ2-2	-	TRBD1	TGCGCCAGCAGCTTGGCCGGGACAGCGAACACCGGGGAGCTGTTTTTT	CASSLAGTANTGELFF
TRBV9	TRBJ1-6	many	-	TGTGCCAGCAGCCCTAGCGGGGGTTCTAATTCACCCCTCCACTTT	CASSPSGGSNSPLHF
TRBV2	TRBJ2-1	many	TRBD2	TGTGCCAGCAGCGGGACTAGTGGCTACAATGAGCAGTTCTTC	CASSGTSGYNEQFF
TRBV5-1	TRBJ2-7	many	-	TGCGCCAGCAGCTTGGGGGCAGTATACGAGCAGTACTTC	CASSLGAVYEQYF
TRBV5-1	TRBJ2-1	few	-	TGCGCCAGCAGCGCAGACACAGGCAATGAGCAGTTCTTC	CASSADTGNEQFF
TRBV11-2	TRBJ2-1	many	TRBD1	TGTGCCAGCAGCACTACAGGGGCCGGGTACAATGAGCAGTTCTTC	CASSTTGAGYNEQFF
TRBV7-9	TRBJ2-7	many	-	TGTGCCAGCAGCTTATTTCTAGACTCCTACGAGCAGTACTTC	CASSLFLDSYEQYF
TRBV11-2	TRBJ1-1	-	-	TGTGCCAGCAGTTCCACAAGGGGGACGAACACTGAAGCTTTCTTT	CASSSTRGTNTEAFF
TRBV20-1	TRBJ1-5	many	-	TGCAGTGCTATAAGTCGGGGGGCTGTTCAGCCCCAGCATTTT	CSAISRGAVQPQHF
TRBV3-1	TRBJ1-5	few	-	TGTGCCAGCAGCCACGGACTGCTGTATAGCAATCAGCCCCAGCATTTT	CASSHGLLYSNQPQHF
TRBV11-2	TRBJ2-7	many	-	TGTGCCAGCAGCTTAGTTGCGGGCAGCTACGAGCAGTACTTC	CASSLVAGSYEQYF
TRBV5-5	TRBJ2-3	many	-	TGTGCCAGCAGCTTGAAACCAGGAGCCACAGATACGCAGTATTTT	CASSLKPGATDTQYF
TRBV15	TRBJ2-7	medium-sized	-	TGTGCCACCAGCAGCGGGGGCATCCGCTCCTACGAGCAGTACTTC	CATSSGGIRSYEQYF
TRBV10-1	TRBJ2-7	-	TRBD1	TGCGCCAGCAGTGAAACCGGGACAGGGGGCTACGAGCAGTACTTC	CASSETGTGGYEQYF
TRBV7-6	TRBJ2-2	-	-	TGTGCCAGCAGCTTAATCTGGTCTGGATCCGGGGAGCTGTTTTTT	CASSLIWSGSGELFF
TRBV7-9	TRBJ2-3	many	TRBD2	TGTGCCAGCAGCTACCAGGGACTAGCGGCAGATACGCAGTATTTT	CASSYQGLAADTQYF
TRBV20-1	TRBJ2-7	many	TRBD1	TGCAGTGCGGGGACAGGGTTCCACGAGCAGTACTTC	CSAGTGFHEQYF
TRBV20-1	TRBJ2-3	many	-	TGCAGTGCTAGAGAGGGTAGCGGCACAGATACGCAGTATTTT	CSAREGSGTDTQYF
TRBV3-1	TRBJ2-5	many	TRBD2	TGTGCCAGCACCCCCCCCGGGGGGAAGCAAGAGACCCAGTACTTC	CASTPPGGKQETQYF
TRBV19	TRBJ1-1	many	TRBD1	TGTGCCAGTACTGACAGGGGATTCACTGAAGCTTTCTTT	CASTDRGFTEAFF
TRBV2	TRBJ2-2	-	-	TGTGCCAGCAGTGAACGAGCAGGGGAACGGACCGGGGAGCTGTTTTTT	CASSERAGERTGELFF
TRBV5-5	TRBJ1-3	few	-	TGTGCCAGCAGGAACCAAGGACAGAGCTCTGGAAACACCATATATTTT	CASRNQGQSSGNTIYF
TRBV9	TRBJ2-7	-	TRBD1	TGTGCCAGCAGCGTAGACCCTCAAGGACAGGGCTACGAGCAGTACTTC	CASSVDPQGQGYEQYF
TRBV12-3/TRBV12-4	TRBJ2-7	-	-	TGTGCCAGCAGCCGTGCCAGCTCCTACGAGCAGTACTTC	CASSRASSYEQYF
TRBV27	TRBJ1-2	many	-	TGTGCCAGCAGTCCTTTGGGATACTATGGCTACACCTTC	CASSPLGYYGYTF
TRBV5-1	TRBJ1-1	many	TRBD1	TGCGCCAGCAGCTTGGACGGGACAGGCACTGAAGCTTTCTTT	CASSLDGTGTEAFF
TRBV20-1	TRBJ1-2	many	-	TGCAGTGCTACTAGGGGTGGCTATGGCTACACCTTC	CSATRGGYGYTF
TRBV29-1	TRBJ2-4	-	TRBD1	TGCAGCGTGGGACAGGGTAAAGGGAACATTCAGTACTTC	CSVGQGKGNIQYF
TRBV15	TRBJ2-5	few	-	TGTGCCACCAGGGACCCTACCCGGGGACCGGAGACCCAGTACTTC	CATRDPTRGPETQYF
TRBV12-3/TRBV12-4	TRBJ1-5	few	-	TGTGCCAGCAGTTACACGCGGGACGCTCAGCCCCAGCATTTT	CASSYTRDAQPQHF
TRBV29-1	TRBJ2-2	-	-	TGCAGCTGTGGGGAGACAGCGAACACCGGGGAGCTGTTTTTT	CSCGETANTGELFF
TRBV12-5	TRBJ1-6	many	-	TGTGCTAGTGGTTTGGTACTTAGTGACAAAGGTTCACCCCTCCACTTT	CASGLVLSDKGSPLHF
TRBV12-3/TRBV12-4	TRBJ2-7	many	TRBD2	TGTGCCAGCAGGATAGCGGGGGCCGATGGTGAGCAGTACTTC	CASRIAGADGEQYF
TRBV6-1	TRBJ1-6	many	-	TGTGCCAGCAGTGAGGGCCCTAATTCACCCCTCCACTTT	CASSEGPNSPLHF
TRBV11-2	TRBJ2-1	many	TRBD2	TGTGCCAGCAGCTTACGACGGATCGCGGGGGGCATTAATGAGCAGTTCTTC	CASSLRRIAGGINEQFF
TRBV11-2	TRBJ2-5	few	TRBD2	TGTGCCAGCAGCTTAGTCGTTAGCGGGGGGCAAGAGACCCAGTACTTC	CASSLVVSGGQETQYF
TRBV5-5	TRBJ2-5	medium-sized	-	TGTGCCAGCAGCAATAGGGTAGAAGAGACCCAGTACTTC	CASSNRVEETQYF
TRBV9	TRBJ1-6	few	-	TGTGCCAGCAGCGTAGGGGCGACGGGGACGGCGAATTCACCCCTCCACTTT	CASSVGATGTANSPLHF
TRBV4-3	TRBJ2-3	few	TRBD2	TGCGCCAGCAGCCAAGATCTGGGCGGGGGAGGAGATACGCAGTATTTT	CASSQDLGGGGDTQYF
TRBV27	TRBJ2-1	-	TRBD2	TGTGCCACGACATTCATTGGGGGGGTTGAGCAGTTCTTC	CATTFIGGVEQFF
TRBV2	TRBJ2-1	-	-	TGTGCCAGCAGGAGGGCTGGCATATACAATGAGCAGTTCTTC	CASRRAGIYNEQFF
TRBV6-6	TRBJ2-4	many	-	TGTGCCAGCAGCTCAAAAGGGAACATTCAGTACTTC	CASSSKGNIQYF
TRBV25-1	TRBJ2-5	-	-	TGTGCCAGCAGTGAATGGAGGGTGGAAGAGACCCAGTACTTC	CASSEWRVEETQYF
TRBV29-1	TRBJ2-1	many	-	TGCAGCGTTGAAGATCCCTTGCGGGGCCGCAATGAGCAGTTCTTC	CSVEDPLRGRNEQFF